Below, 14 T cell receptor beta chains from the same sample are listed, as sequenced in a study of siplizumab effects on memory and regulatory T cells. Sequencing used immunoSEQ multiplex PCR; TCRdb keeps in-frame clones, though not all of them. The data hold about 100,000 clones, with roughly 94% observed a single time. Material for sequencing was Tregs sorted from blood. These TCRs come from a human donor in good health.

CDR3 in amino acids: CASSLYHRTGNYGYTF. DNA for the CDR3: TGTGCCAGCAGTTTATACCATAGGACAGGGAACTATGGCTACACCTTC. The V gene is TRBV27, the J gene TRBJ1-2; TRBD1 agrees at 8 bases. After removal of 1 base from V and 2 bases from J, the junction contained 6 bases not matched to a gene. Germline assignment: CDR1 MNHEY and CDR2 SMNVEV (reference sequence). This CDR3 comprises 16 residues.

With regard to this clone: At one end, the junction sequence differs from germline, possibly due to a read error. V gene TRBV9 combines with J gene TRBJ1-5, with 8 bases lining up with TRBD1. CDR1 and CDR2 (germline): SGDLS, YYNGEE. The CDR3 covers 15 residues. The CDR3: CASSVGAGGRQPQHF. The CDR3 nucleotides are TGCGCCAGCAGCGTAGGGGCAGGGGGCCGTCAGCCCCAGCATTTT.

The CDR3 protein is CASSPGGGRFSYNEQFF. The CDR3 DNA follows: TGTGCCAGCAGCCCAGGAGGGGGGAGGTTCTCCTACAATGAGCAGTTCTTC. The rearrangement links TRBV5-4 to TRBJ2-1; D possibly matches TRBD1 or TRBD2 (6 bases each). Trimming left V 4 bases short and J 0 bases short, with 17 bases between. The CDR3 is 17 residues long. Germline V gene data show CDR1 as SGHNT and CDR2 as YYREEE (reference sequence).

The V gene is TRBV5-1, the J gene TRBJ2-2; maybe TRBD2 (5 bases). V lost 2 bases, J lost 0 bases, and 20 bases lay in between. Germline V gene data show CDR1 as SGHRS and CDR2 as YFSETQ. The CDR3 covers 19 residues. In nucleotides, the CDR3 is TGCGCCAGCAGCTTTCTCTACTTGAGGGCAGCAGCGAACACCGGGGAGCTGTTTTTT. Translation: CASSFLYLRAAANTGELFF.

The V call is TRBV7-9, the J call TRBJ2-5, with no clear D. Trimming left V 5 bases short and J 4 bases short, with 17 bases between. The CDR3 is 15 amino acids. Germline CDR1 is SEHNR and CDR2 is FQNEAQ (reference sequence). CDR3 nucleotides: TGTGCCAGCAGCCGACGAGGTTCCGCTGGAGAGACCCAGTACTTC. Its translation is CASSRRGSAGETQYF.

The chain employs TRBV7-3 and TRBJ2-2; D perhaps matches TRBD1 (6 bases). Germline CDR1 and CDR2: SGHTA and FQGTGA. V lost 3 bases, J lost 0 bases, and 20 bases lay in between. This CDR3 region has 19 residues. The CDR3 loop is CASSLQGSASDANTGELFF. In DNA form, the CDR3 reads TGTGCCAGCAGCTTGCAGGGGTCGGCATCCGATGCGAACACCGGGGAGCTGTTTTTT.

The chain links TRBV5-1 to TRBJ2-3, with D uncertain. The V and J ends lost 0 bases and 5 bases respectively, with 10 bases between them. The germline CDR1 and CDR2 sequences are SGHRS and YFSETQ. This CDR3 spans 14 amino acids. CDR3 sequence reads: CASSLALARDTQYF. CDR3 DNA sequence: TGCGCCAGCAGCTTGGCCTTGGCCCGAGATACGCAGTATTTT.

This chain links TRBV7-9 with TRBJ2-2, with D tentatively TRBD2 (5 bases). The germline gives CDR1 SEHNR, CDR2 FQNEAQ (reference sequence). This CDR3 contains 16 residues. Trimming pared 3 bases from V and 5 bases from J, leaving 16 bases between. CDR3 bases: TGTGCCAGCAGCTTCTTTCGAGGGAGCGCTACCGGGGAGCTGTTTTTT. It codes for CASSFFRGSATGELFF.

In its sample, this clone was seen once. V and J are TRBV6-4 and TRBJ1-5; D is possibly TRBD1 (6 bases). The CDR3 contains 12 residues. With 9 bases removed from V and 3 bases from J, the gap between germline ends came to 9 bases. Germline V lookup: CDR1 MRHNA, CDR2 SNTAGT. This CDR3 is CARQGDNQPQHF. CDR3 sequence (DNA): TGTGCCAGACAGGGAGACAATCAGCCCCAGCATTTT.

The J gene is TRBJ2-7, the V gene TRBV28; a weak D match, TRBD1 (6 bases). Looked up from germline, CDR1 is MDHEN and CDR2 is SYDVKM. The V end was cut by 6 bases, the J end by 5 bases, with 23 bases between. The CDR3 runs 16 residues. The CDR3 coding sequence is TGTGCCAGCAGCTCAACCGGGACATCCAACCTCCACGAGCAGTACTTC. Translated: CASSSTGTSNLHEQYF.

The V call is TRBV5-8, the J call TRBJ2-5; D ambiguous. This CDR3 region has 11 residues. Germline V gene data show CDR1 as SGHTS and CDR2 as YDEGEE. The V end was cut by 0 bases, the J end by 13 bases, with 10 bases between. The CDR3 sequence: CASSLGALVYF. The CDR3 region has the DNA TGTGCCAGCAGCTTGGGAGCGCTCGTGTACTTC.

This clone was picked up one time. The chain links TRBV6-6 to TRBJ1-5; D is ambiguous. Germline CDR1 and CDR2: MNHNY and SVGAGI (reference sequence). Trimming left V 7 bases short and J 9 bases short, with 19 bases between. The CDR3 length is 14 residues. This CDR3 reads CASTLRQDVRPQHF. The CDR3 bases are TGTGCCAGCACCCTGCGCCAGGACGTTCGGCCCCAGCATTTT.

V and J are TRBV5-1 and TRBJ1-2; perhaps TRBD1 as D (5 bases). The germline V gene has CDR1 SGHRS and CDR2 YFSETQ. The CDR3 has 13 amino acids. Between the trimmed V and J ends, which lost 1 base and 3 bases, there was a span of 7 bases. CDR3 loop: CASSLQGDYGYTF. CDR3 nucleotide sequence: TGCGCCAGCAGCTTGCAGGGTGACTATGGCTACACCTTC.

The V call is TRBV7-9, the J call TRBJ2-5; TRBD1 aligns across 7 bases. The ends lost 5 bases at V and 4 bases at J; junction bases unmatched: 13. Looked up from germline, CDR1 is SEHNR and CDR2 is FQNEAQ (reference sequence). The CDR3 consists of 16 residues. CDR3 sequence (DNA): TGTGCCAGCAGCCCCAGACAGGGTTTTTGGGGAGAGACCCAGTACTTC. It yields the protein CASSPRQGFWGETQYF.